This T cell receptor beta chain was recovered during a study of beta chain features in type 1 diabetes. The CDR3 has 14 residues. CDR1 is MNHEY, CDR2 SVGAGI, per germline. Deletions cut 5 bases from V and 7 bases from J, with 17 bases between. Blood was drawn once from each donor into heparinised tubes. The draws averaged around 110 mL. Since all of the isolated RNA was reverse transcribed, expressed TCRB transcripts were what got sequenced. The protocol was immunoSEQ multiplex PCR, while the TCRdb copy is restricted to in-frame clones and leaves out a portion. The table includes some 220,000 clones, roughly 11% detected once.

V usage is TRBV6-5 and J usage is TRBJ1-2; D perhaps matches TRBD1 (6 bases). The source is a man aged 18 to 35 in good health. Material for sequencing was central memory CD4+ T cells from blood. The CDR3 spells CASSRNRELGGYTF. As DNA, the CDR3 is TGTGCCAGCAGTCGAAACAGGGAGTTGGGTGGCTACACCTTC.